These 8 T cell receptor beta chains share one sample of origin, sequenced in a study of T cell responses to AZD1222 COVID-19 vaccine. Sequenced by immunoSEQ multiplex PCR; TCRdb stores in-frame clones only, minus some. The data hold 55,000 to 70,000 clones, with 88% observed a single time. The sample here was peripheral blood, taken on day 0 of AZD1222 vaccination. The receptors were gathered from an adult in good health.

This chain uses TRBV5-1 with TRBJ2-1; no clear D. Trimming left V 0 bases short and J 3 bases short, with 13 bases between. Germline lookup yields CDR1 SGHRS and CDR2 YFSETQ. This CDR3 has 16 amino acids. The CDR3 here is CASSLGSSHLYNEQFF. The CDR3 DNA reads TGCGCCAGCAGCTTGGGATCCAGTCACCTCTACAATGAGCAGTTCTTC.

This clone has a handful of counts. This chain uses TRBV18 with TRBJ1-1; D perhaps matches TRBD1 (5 bases). Germline values: CDR1 KGHSH, CDR2 LQKENI. V dropped 0 bases and J dropped 1 base, with 12 bases sitting between them. The CDR3 spans 16 residues. Here the CDR3 DNA reads TGTGCCAGCTCACCACCGCGGGGGGTAAGGAACACTGAAGCTTTCTTT. This codes for CASSPPRGVRNTEAFF.

The chain recombines TRBV5-6 with TRBJ1-2, with a weak D call TRBD1 (6 bases). The CDR3 is 16 amino acids. Germline V lookup: CDR1 SGHDT, CDR2 YYEEEE. Trimming left V 0 bases short and J 6 bases short, with 18 bases between. The CDR3 coding sequence is TGTGCCAGCAGCTTGGCCTGGGCAGGGGCGATGGATGGCTACACCTTC. The encoded protein is CASSLAWAGAMDGYTF.

The chain recombines TRBV11-2 with TRBJ1-1; D might be TRBD1 (5 bases). The CDR3 is made up of 16 amino acids. The V end was cut by 0 bases, the J end by 0 bases, with 11 bases between. CDR1 SGHAT and CDR2 FQNNGV come from the germline V gene. CDR3 residues: CASSLDPAGMNTEAFF. CDR3 in DNA: TGTGCCAGCAGCTTAGATCCAGCAGGGATGAACACTGAAGCTTTCTTT. Combining the CDR3 with reference TRBV11-2 and TRBJ1-1 gives the whole variable domain EAGVAQSPRYKIIEKRQSVAFWCNPISGHATLYWYQQILGQGPKLLIQFQNNGVVDDSQLPKDRFSAERLKGVDSTLKIQPAKLEDSAVYLCASSLDPAGMNTEAFFGQGTRLTVV.

This sequence joins TRBV3-1 (or the pseudogene TRBV3-2) and TRBJ1-2, with TRBD1 matching over 9 bases. Germline lookup yields CDR1 LGHDT and CDR2 YNNKEL (reference sequence). The ends lost 1 base at V and 9 bases at J; junction bases unmatched: 6. This CDR3 has 14 residues. CDR3 sequence (DNA): TGTGCCAGCAGCCAAGTGGACAGGGGTGGGAGCTACACCTTC. Translating gives CASSQVDRGGSYTF.

The rearrangement links TRBV6-5 to TRBJ1-2; TRBD1 matches at 7 bases. The V and J ends lost 6 bases and 6 bases, in that order; junction bases with no gene match: 4. In germline, CDR1 is MNHEY, CDR2 SVGAGI. The CDR3 spans 12 residues. CDR3 in amino acids: CASSLGGNGYTF. CDR3 in DNA: TGTGCCAGCAGCCTAGGGGGCAATGGCTACACCTTC.

The genes are TRBV6-2 or TRBV6-3 and TRBJ2-1; TRBD1 agrees at 7 bases. The CDR3 is 11 amino acids. Germline V gene sequence: CDR1 MNHEY, CDR2 SVGEGT. V lost 6 bases and J lost 15; bases outside the gene matches: 8. The CDR3 region is CASSRTGPRFF. The DNA of the CDR3 is TGTGCCAGCAGCCGGACAGGACCAAGGTTCTTC.

This clone was seen only once. V gene TRBV5-1 combines with J gene TRBJ2-7; TRBD2 matches at 8 bases. The CDR3 is 18 amino acids. The germline V gene encodes CDR1 SGHRS and CDR2 YFSETQ. J was trimmed by 4 bases and V by 0 bases; bases with no gene match: 15. The CDR3 region has the DNA TGCGCCAGCAGCTTGGCCCCCTCCCTAAAAGCGGGAGCGTACGAGCAGTACTTC. This sequence encodes CASSLAPSLKAGAYEQYF.